The 24 T cell receptor beta chains below come from one sample, sequenced in a study of blood T cell repertoires in COVID-19. Measured with immunoSEQ multiplex PCR; TCRdb has only the in-frame clones, and not every one. Altogether some 170,000 clones are present, around nine tenths being singletons, with the ten largest covering around 13%. The sample was peripheral blood. The receptors derive from a woman between 70 and 85 years old with COVID-19, enrolled during active disease.

The table lists this clone with a count of one. This chain links TRBV18 with TRBJ2-5, with D possibly matching TRBD1 (6 bases). Looked up from germline, CDR1 is KGHSH and CDR2 is LQKENI. The germline V and J ends were trimmed by 4 bases and 5 bases, with 20 bases remaining between them. The CDR3 has 16 amino acids. The CDR3: CASSLTYGRGGETQYF. In DNA form, the CDR3 reads TGTGCCAGCTCACTCACCTACGGCAGGGGTGGTGAGACCCAGTACTTC.

A single count supports this clone. The chain joins TRBV6-5 to TRBJ2-7; 9 bases line up with TRBD2. CDR1 is MNHEY, CDR2 SVGAGI, per germline. This CDR3 is 15 amino acids long. The V gene end was trimmed by 5 bases and the J gene end by 2 bases; junction bases not matched to a gene: 7. DNA for the CDR3: TGTGCCAGCAGTACTCCGGGACTAGCACCCTACGAGCAGTACTTC. It is translated as CASSTPGLAPYEQYF.

This sequence joins TRBV21-1 and TRBJ2-5; the table assigns TRBD2, which was not confirmed against the DNA. TRBV21-1 is a documented pseudogene. The CDR3 is 14 amino acids. In DNA, the CDR3 is TGTGGACGATCGCGGGGAGGGAACCTGGAGACCCAGTACTTC. This translates into CGRSRGGNLETQYF.

The gene calls are TRBV27 and TRBJ1-1, with D unresolved. Trimming left V 9 bases short and J 2 bases short, with 16 bases between. Per germline, CDR1 MNHEY and CDR2 SMNVEV (reference sequence). This CDR3 region has 14 residues. CDR3 bases: TGTGCCAGTCGCCCGACGGGGATCAACACTGAAGCTTTCTTT. Its translation: CASRPTGINTEAFF.

The chain recombines TRBV10-2 with TRBJ1-2; maybe TRBD1 (6 bases). The CDR3 sequence is 14 residues long. Looked up from germline, CDR1 is WSHSY and CDR2 is SAAADI. Trimming shortened V by 6 bases and J by 5 bases, and 16 bases separated the two germline ends. The CDR3 DNA reads as TGCGCCAGCAGGGAAGGACAGAACCTTTATGGCTACACCTTC. Amino acid sequence: CASREGQNLYGYTF.

The CDR3: CATSDLRVGGAETQYF. The CDR3 nucleotides read TGTGCCACCAGTGATTTGCGGGTTGGGGGGGCGGAGACCCAGTACTTC. The V call is TRBV24-1, the J call TRBJ2-5; tentative D call: TRBD2 (7 bases). Germline assignment: CDR1 KGHDR and CDR2 SFDVKD. Trimming removed 0 bases from V and 5 bases from J, with 15 bases in between. There are 16 residues in the CDR3.

This sequence joins TRBV2 and TRBJ2-2; D remains ambiguous. V gave up 5 bases and J gave up 1 base, with 8 bases separating them. The CDR3 length is 14 residues. Per the germline V gene, CDR1 is SNHLY and CDR2 is FYNNEI. The CDR3 coding sequence is TGTGCCAGCAGTCCCTCTAGGAACACCGGGGAGCTGTTTTTT. This translates into CASSPSRNTGELFF.

This clone was counted a single time. This rearrangement joins TRBV5-4 to TRBJ2-3, with 13 bases aligning to TRBD2. The germline gives CDR1 SGHNT, CDR2 YYREEE (reference sequence). This CDR3 has 16 amino acids. V shed 4 bases and J 2 bases; nucleotides not matched to a gene: 4. In nucleotides, the CDR3 is TGTGCCAGCAGCCGCGGACTAGCGGGAGCCACAGATACGCAGTATTTT. The encoded protein is CASSRGLAGATDTQYF. The variable domain in full, completed from reference TRBV5-4 and TRBJ2-3, reads ETGVTQSPTHLIKTRGQQVTLRCSSQSGHNTVSWYQQALGQGPQFIFQYYREEENGRGNFPPRFSGLQFPNYSSELNVNALELDDSALYLCASSRGLAGATDTQYFGPGTRLTVL.

Only one count was recorded for this clone. The genes are TRBV6-2 or TRBV6-3 and TRBJ2-3; possible D gene TRBD1, 5 bases. Germline CDR1 and CDR2: MNHEY and SVGEGT. V lost 2 bases and J lost 2, with 11 bases in between. The CDR3 length is 15 residues. Here the CDR3 DNA reads TGTGCCAGCAGTTACGACAGTAGTTCCACAGATACGCAGTATTTT. Encoded protein: CASSYDSSSTDTQYF.

Remarks on this clone: At one end, the junction sequence differs from germline, possibly due to a read error. The V call is TRBV7-7, the J call TRBJ2-3, with TRBD2 identical over 10 bases. Per the germline V gene, CDR1 is SSHAT and CDR2 is FNYEAQ (reference sequence). This CDR3 comprises 14 residues. Here the CDR3 reads CASSSRLAGDTQYF. As DNA, the CDR3 is TGTGCTAGCAGCTCAAGACTAGCGGGAGATACGCAGTATTTT.

This chain links TRBV28 with TRBJ1-5; D is unclear. The CDR3 totals 14 residues. CDR1 and CDR2 from the germline V gene are MDHEN and SYDVKM. Trimming pared 3 bases from V and 7 bases from J, leaving 13 bases between. CDR3 DNA sequence: TGTGCCAGCAGTTTGGCCGAAGCGGTGCAGCCCCAGCATTTT. The encoded protein is CASSLAEAVQPQHF.

This chain links TRBV9 with TRBJ1-1; 8 bases align to TRBD1. This CDR3 is 15 amino acids long. V shed 3 bases and J 2 bases; nucleotides not matched to a gene: 6. Germline loops: CDR1 SGDLS, CDR2 YYNGEE. For the CDR3, the DNA is TGTGCCAGCAGCGATGGACAGGGACTAAACACTGAAGCTTTCTTT. It translates to CASSDGQGLNTEAFF. The whole variable domain, filled in from reference TRBV9 and TRBJ1-1, reads DSGVTQTPKHLITATGQRVTLRCSPRSGDLSVYWYQQSLDQGLQFLIQYYNGEERAKGNILERFSAQQFPDLHSELNLSSLELGDSALYFCASSDGQGLNTEAFFGQGTRLTVV.

The gene calls are TRBV7-9 and TRBJ1-6; D is unclear. CDR1 is SEHNR and CDR2 is FQNEAQ in the germline V gene (reference sequence). There are 13 residues in the CDR3. Trimming took 1 base from V and 10 from J, leaving 8 bases between them. This chain's CDR3 is CASSLVSGSPLHF. CDR3 bases: TGTGCCAGCAGCTTAGTATCCGGGTCACCCCTCCACTTT. Looking up the rest from reference TRBV7-9 and TRBJ1-6 gives the full variable domain: DTGVSQNPRHKITKRGQNVTFRCDPISEHNRLYWYRQTLGQGPEFLTYFQNEAQLEKSRLLSDRFSAERPKGSFSTLEIQRTEQGDSAMYLCASSLVSGSPLHFGNGTRLTVT.

V usage is TRBV4-2 and J usage is TRBJ1-2; D gene ambiguous. V gave up 3 bases and J gave up 4 bases, with 12 bases separating them. CDR3 length: 14 residues. CDR1 LGHNA and CDR2 YNFKEQ come from the germline V gene. DNA of the CDR3: TGTGCCAGCAGCCAGGCCCCAACAATCTATGGCTACACCTTC. Protein sequence: CASSQAPTIYGYTF.

This clone has just a few counts. The V call is TRBV11-2, the J call TRBJ1-6; 7 bases are shared with TRBD1. V was pared by 1 base and J by 8 bases, with 5 bases of the junction left unmatched. The CDR3 totals 15 residues. Looked up from germline, CDR1 is SGHAT and CDR2 is FQNNGV. The CDR3 reads CASSLAGTADSPLHF. The CDR3 DNA is TGTGCCAGCAGCTTAGCCGGGACAGCGGATTCACCCCTCCACTTT.

CDR3 sequence: CASSFGSGQGRFVLGSGELFF. CDR3 sequence (DNA): TGTGCCAGTAGTTTCGGGTCGGGACAGGGGAGGTTCGTCTTGGGGTCCGGGGAGCTGTTTTTT. This chain connects TRBV19 to TRBJ2-2, with TRBD1 matching 10 bases. Germline V lookup: CDR1 LNHDA, CDR2 SQIVND (reference sequence). Unmatched junction bases numbered 24, after V lost 5 bases and J lost 6 bases. The CDR3 runs 21 residues.

As for this clone: The sample contains more than one DNA sequence encoding this CDR3. The V call is TRBV7-9, the J call TRBJ1-1; a weak D match, TRBD1 (6 bases). The CDR3 totals 15 residues. CDR1 SEHNR and CDR2 FQNEAQ come from the germline V gene (reference sequence). Trimming stripped 4 bases from V and 1 base from J, with 13 bases between. The CDR3 DNA reads as TGTGCCAGCAGCTCCCCGGGACATTGGAACACTGAAGCTTTCTTT. This encodes CASSSPGHWNTEAFF.

J is TRBJ2-5 and V is TRBV7-3; the D is unclear. Germline V CDR1 and CDR2: SGHTA, FQGTGA. Trimming removed 5 bases at V and 0 bases at J, with 7 bases between. This CDR3 comprises 13 residues. For the CDR3, the DNA is TGTGCCAGCAGCCGGAGCGACCAAGAGACCCAGTACTTC. Translated: CASSRSDQETQYF.

The V call is TRBV5-1, the J call TRBJ2-7, with 11 bases that match TRBD2. The length of the CDR3 is 18 residues. Trimming at V came to 2 bases and at J to 4 bases, leaving 14 bases not matched to a gene. Per germline, CDR1 SGHRS and CDR2 YFSETQ. The CDR3 is CASSLLAGAGSGAYEQYF. DNA of the CDR3: TGCGCCAGCAGCTTACTAGCGGGAGCAGGGTCAGGAGCGTACGAGCAGTACTTC. The full variable domain, with the rest looked up from reference TRBV5-1 and TRBJ2-7, is KAGVTQTPRYLIKTRGQQVTLSCSPISGHRSVSWYQQTPGQGLQFLFEYFSETQRNKGNFPGRFSGRQFSNSRSEMNVSTLELGDSALYLCASSLLAGAGSGAYEQYFGPGTRLTVT.

This clone was found once. The chain carries TRBV24-1 and TRBJ2-5; 7 positions agree with TRBD1. Per the germline V gene, CDR1 is KGHDR and CDR2 is SFDVKD. CDR3 length: 16 residues. Trimming cost V 3 bases and J 4 bases; bases outside gene matches: 10. CDR3 region: CATSDRYGQAPETQYF. CDR3 coding DNA: TGTGCCACCAGTGATCGTTATGGACAGGCCCCAGAGACCCAGTACTTC.

The chain joins TRBV28 to TRBJ2-1, with 14 bases matching TRBD2. The V gene's germline CDR1 is MDHEN and CDR2 SYDVKM. This CDR3 region has 22 residues. V shed 4 bases, J shed 6 bases, and the junction held 23 bases outside the gene matches. The CDR3 spells CASSSPPWTSGRKGLWVNEQFF. The CDR3 DNA follows: TGTGCCAGCAGTTCCCCTCCTTGGACTAGCGGGAGGAAGGGCCTTTGGGTCAATGAGCAGTTCTTC.

The J gene is TRBJ2-7, the V gene TRBV6-5, with D hard to call. V was clipped by 10 bases and J by 4 bases, with 11 bases between them. This CDR3 contains 11 residues. Germline V gene data show CDR1 as MNHEY and CDR2 as SVGAGI. The CDR3 spells CATLPLYEQYF. DNA of the CDR3: TGTGCCACCCTGCCCCTATACGAGCAGTACTTC.

This clone was counted once. This chain joins TRBV28 and TRBJ1-5; D is unresolved. V gave up 5 bases and J gave up 2 bases, with 13 bases separating them. CDR3 size: 15 residues. Germline assignment: CDR1 MDHEN and CDR2 SYDVKM. The CDR3 DNA follows: TGTGCCAGCAGTATCGGACGGGGAGGCAATCAGCCCCAGCATTTT. This sequence encodes CASSIGRGGNQPQHF.

The rearrangement joins TRBV5-4 to TRBJ1-3; 9 bases fit TRBD1. Germline CDR1 reads SGHNT; CDR2 reads YYREEE (reference sequence). Trimming took 0 bases from V and 0 from J; bases not matched to a gene: 1. The CDR3 totals 16 residues. CDR3 in DNA: TGTGCCAGCAGCTTGGGGGACAGGGTCTCTGGAAACACCATATATTTT. It specifies CASSLGDRVSGNTIYF.